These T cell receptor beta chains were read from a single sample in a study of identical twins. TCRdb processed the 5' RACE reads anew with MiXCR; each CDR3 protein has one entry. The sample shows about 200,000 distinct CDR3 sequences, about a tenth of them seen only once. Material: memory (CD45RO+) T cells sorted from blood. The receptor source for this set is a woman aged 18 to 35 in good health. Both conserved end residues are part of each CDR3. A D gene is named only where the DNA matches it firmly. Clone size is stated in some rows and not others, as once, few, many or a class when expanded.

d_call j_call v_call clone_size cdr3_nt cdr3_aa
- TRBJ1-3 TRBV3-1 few TGTGCCAGCAGGGGTCATGGTGCGGCTGGAAACACCATATATTTT CASRGHGAAGNTIYF
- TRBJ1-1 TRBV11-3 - TGTGCCAGCAGCTTATACCTTTTAGGGACTGAAGCTTTCTTT CASSLYLLGTEAFF
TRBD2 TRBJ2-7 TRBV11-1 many TGTGCCAGCAGCCCAAGGGGACTAGCGGGAGAGGCTATCGGCGAGCAGTACTTC CASSPRGLAGEAIGEQYF
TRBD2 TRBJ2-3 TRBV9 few TGTGCCAGCAGCGTAGGACTAGCGGGTATGAGAGATACGCAGTATTTT CASSVGLAGMRDTQYF
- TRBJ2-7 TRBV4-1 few TGCGCCAGCAGCCCCCTAGGGGATCTCTCCTACGAGCAGTACTTC CASSPLGDLSYEQYF
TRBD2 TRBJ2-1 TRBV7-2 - TGTGCCAGCAGCAGAGGACTAGCGGGAGGGATCGGGGAGCAGTTCTTC CASSRGLAGGIGEQFF
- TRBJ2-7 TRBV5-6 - TGTGCCAGCAGCCACGGGACAACCTGCGAGCAGTACTTC CASSHGTTCEQYF
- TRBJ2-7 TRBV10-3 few TGTGCCATCAGGAGGGGCCTTATTTACGAGCAGTACTTC CAIRRGLIYEQYF
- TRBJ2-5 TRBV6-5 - TGTGCCAGCAGTTACAGATACGGTGCCTACCAAGAGACCCAGTACTTC CASSYRYGAYQETQYF
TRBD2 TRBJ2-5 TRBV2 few TGTGCCAGCAGTACCAGCGGGACTAGCGGGGAGACCCAGTACTTC CASSTSGTSGETQYF
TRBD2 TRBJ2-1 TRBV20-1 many TGCAGTGCTAGCCATAGCGGGATGTACAATGAGCAGTTCTTC CSASHSGMYNEQFF
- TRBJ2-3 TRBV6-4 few TGTGCCAGCAGTGCAGAGGTGGCAGATACGCAGTATTTT CASSAEVADTQYF
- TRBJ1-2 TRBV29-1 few TGCAGCGTGGGCGGCGGAGGGAACTATGGCTACACCTTC CSVGGGGNYGYTF
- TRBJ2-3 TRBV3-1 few TGTGCCAGCAGACAGGGAACCTCCACAGATACGCAGTATTTT CASRQGTSTDTQYF
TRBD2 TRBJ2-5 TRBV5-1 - TGCGCCAGCAGCTGGGGACTAGCGGCTCAAGAGACCCAGTACTTC CASSWGLAAQETQYF
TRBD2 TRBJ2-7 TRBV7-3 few TGTGCCAGCAGCTTAATAGCGGGGGCCGCCAAGCAGTACTTC CASSLIAGAAKQYF
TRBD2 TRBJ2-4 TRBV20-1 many TGCAGTGCTAGAGCGGGAGGCCCCAAAAACATTCAGTACTTC CSARAGGPKNIQYF
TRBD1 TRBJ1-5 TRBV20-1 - TGCAGTGCTAGAGATAAAGAGGGGGCTCAGCCCCAGCATTTT CSARDKEGAQPQHF
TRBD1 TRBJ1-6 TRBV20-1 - TGCAGTGCTAGTCGACAGGGGGTGAGTTCACCCCTCCACTTT CSASRQGVSSPLHF
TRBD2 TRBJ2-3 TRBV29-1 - TGCAGCGTCCGCACTAGCGGGGGGGCGACAGATACGCAGTATTTT CSVRTSGGATDTQYF
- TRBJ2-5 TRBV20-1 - TGCAGTGCTAGAGCCCCCCTAGCCGGGGAGACCCAGTACTTC CSARAPLAGETQYF
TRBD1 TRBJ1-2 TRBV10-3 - TGTGCCATCAGTGAGGCGGGACAGGGATTCGGCTACACCTTC CAISEAGQGFGYTF
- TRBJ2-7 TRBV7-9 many TGTGCCAGCAGCTTTGCCGGGACCGGGCGGTCCTACGAGCAGTACTTC CASSFAGTGRSYEQYF
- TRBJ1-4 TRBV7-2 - TGTGCCAGCAGCCCGAGGGGAGACGGTGAAAAACTGTTTTTT CASSPRGDGEKLFF
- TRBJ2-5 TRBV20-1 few TGCAGTGCCCGGAAGGGGGGGTTTCAAGAGACCCAGTACTTC CSARKGGFQETQYF
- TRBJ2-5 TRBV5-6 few TGTGCCAGCAGCTCCCAAGGGGGGAGGAGGATCTTC CASSSQGGRRIF
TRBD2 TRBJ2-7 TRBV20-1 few TGCAGTGCTGCCGGGAGCGGGGGCTACGAGCAGTACTTC CSAAGSGGYEQYF
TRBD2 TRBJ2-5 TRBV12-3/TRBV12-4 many TGTGCCAGCTCCCCGGGGGGGGCTTGGGAGACCCAGTACTTC CASSPGGAWETQYF
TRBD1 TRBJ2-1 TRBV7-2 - TGTGCCAGCAGCCCGACCGGGACAGGGATGAATGAGCAGTTCTTC CASSPTGTGMNEQFF
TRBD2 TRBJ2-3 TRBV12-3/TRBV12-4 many TGTGCCAGCAGTTTGGGACTAGCGGGGGGAGGCACAGATACGCAGTATTTT CASSLGLAGGGTDTQYF
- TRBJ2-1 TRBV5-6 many TGTGCCAGCAGCGGACGACTGAGAGGGGGGGCGAGAAATGAGCAGTTCTTC CASSGRLRGGARNEQFF
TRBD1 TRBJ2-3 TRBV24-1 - TGTGCCACCAGTGATGCGCAGGGGGTCGGCACAGATACGCAGTATTTT CATSDAQGVGTDTQYF
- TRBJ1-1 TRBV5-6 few TGTGCCAGCAGCTTGAAGGTGAACACTGAAGCTTTCTTT CASSLKVNTEAFF
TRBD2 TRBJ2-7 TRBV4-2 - TGTGCCAGCAGCCAGGGACTAGCTGGCCTCTCCTACGAGCAGTACTTC CASSQGLAGLSYEQYF
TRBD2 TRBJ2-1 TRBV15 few TGTGCCACCAGCAGAGATAGACTAGCGGGGCAGTTCTTC CATSRDRLAGQFF
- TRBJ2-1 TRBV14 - TGTGCCAGCCTTGGGACCTTCTCGGTCGAGCAGTTCTTC CASLGTFSVEQFF
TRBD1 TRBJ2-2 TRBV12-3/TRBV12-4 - TGTGCCAGCAAATTACAGGGGGATCTGGCCGGGGAGCTGTTTTTT CASKLQGDLAGELFF
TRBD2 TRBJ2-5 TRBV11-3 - TGTGCCAGCAGCGTCCCTAGCGGGGGGGCGGAGACCCAGTACTTC CASSVPSGGAETQYF
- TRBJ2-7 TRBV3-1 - TGTGCCAGCAGCCAACTAGGCCCCGTTCTCTTC CASSQLGPVLF
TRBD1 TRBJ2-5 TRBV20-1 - TGCAGCGCGACAGGGATGGTACAAGAGACCCAGTACTTC CSATGMVQETQYF
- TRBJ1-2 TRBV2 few TGTGCCAGCAGTCGGACAGAAGGCTACACCTTC CASSRTEGYTF
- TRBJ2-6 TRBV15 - TGTGCCACCAGCCCAAATAGGGGTACTGGGGCCAACGTCCTGACTTTC CATSPNRGTGANVLTF
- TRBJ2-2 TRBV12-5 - TGTGCTAGTGGTTTGATTACAGGCCGAACCGGGGAGCTGTTTTTT CASGLITGRTGELFF
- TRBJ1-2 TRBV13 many TGTGCCAGCAGCTCTCGGGAGAGAAGCTATGGCTACACCTTC CASSSRERSYGYTF
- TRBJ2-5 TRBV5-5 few TGTGCCAGCAGCGCTAGCTGGAGGGAAGGCGAGACCCAGTACTTC CASSASWREGETQYF
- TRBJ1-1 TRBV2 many TGTGCCAGCAGCCAGACGTTTGTCAGCCTTCCTGAAGCTTTCTTT CASSQTFVSLPEAFF
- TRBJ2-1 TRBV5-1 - TGCGCCAGCATATCGGACAGCTCCTACAATGAGCAGTTCTTC CASISDSSYNEQFF
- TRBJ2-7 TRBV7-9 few TGTGCCAGCAGCTTAGTCGGATTCCCTTTCCACGAGCAGTACTTC CASSLVGFPFHEQYF
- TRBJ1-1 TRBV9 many TGTGCCAGCAGCGTAGACGTCGTGAACACTGAAGCTTTCTTT CASSVDVVNTEAFF